These T cell receptor beta chains were read from a single sample in a study of blood T cell repertoires in COVID-19. Produced via immunoSEQ multiplex PCR; TCRdb's table is partial and in-frame only. The profile shows roughly 350,000 clones, roughly 90% of them singletons. Sequencing used peripheral blood. These TCRs come from a woman aged 45-65 years with active or convalescent COVID-19. The CDR3 runs from the conserved cysteine through the conserved F or W. The order of the fields is D gene, J gene, V gene, clone size, CDR3 DNA, CDR3 protein. D genes are given only for firm matches. Rows may omit the clone size; those that give it use once, few, many or a size class.

d_call: TRBD1; j_call: TRBJ2-5; v_call: TRBV2; clone_size: NA; cdr3_nt: TGTGCCAGCAGGTATACGGACAGGGGTATGGAGACCCAGTACTTC; cdr3_aa: CASRYTDRGMETQYF
d_call: TRBD2; j_call: TRBJ2-2; v_call: TRBV5-5; clone_size: NA; cdr3_nt: TGTGCCAGCAGCACGATAGCGGGGGCCCAGCCCGGGGAGCTGTTTTTT; cdr3_aa: CASSTIAGAQPGELFF
d_call: NA; j_call: TRBJ2-6; v_call: TRBV4-3; clone_size: NA; cdr3_nt: TGCGCCAGCAGCCAGGGGGGTCTTTTGCCCTCTGGGGCCAACGTCCTGACTTTC; cdr3_aa: CASSQGGLLPSGANVLTF
d_call: NA; j_call: TRBJ2-7; v_call: TRBV25-1; clone_size: NA; cdr3_nt: TGTGCCAGCAGTCTTCCAGGGGTAGCGTACGAGCAGTACTTC; cdr3_aa: CASSLPGVAYEQYF
d_call: TRBD1; j_call: TRBJ1-1; v_call: TRBV6-5; clone_size: NA; cdr3_nt: TGTGCCAGCAGTATCCAGGGGGCTGGAGGGGCTGAAGCTTTCTTT; cdr3_aa: CASSIQGAGGAEAFF
d_call: NA; j_call: TRBJ1-5; v_call: TRBV19; clone_size: NA; cdr3_nt: TGTGCCAGTGCAGGGTATAGCAATCAGCCCCAGCATTTT; cdr3_aa: CASAGYSNQPQHF
d_call: NA; j_call: TRBJ2-7; v_call: TRBV19; clone_size: NA; cdr3_nt: TGTGCCAGTCAGGGGCCCAGGCAGGGACCCTACGAGCAGTACTTC; cdr3_aa: CASQGPRQGPYEQYF
d_call: NA; j_call: TRBJ2-7; v_call: TRBV7-2; clone_size: NA; cdr3_nt: TGTGCCAGCAGCTTAGCAGTAGCGGTTCAGTACGAGCAGTACTTC; cdr3_aa: CASSLAVAVQYEQYF
d_call: NA; j_call: TRBJ1-2; v_call: TRBV19; clone_size: NA; cdr3_nt: TGTGCCAGTAGTGCGGACAGTACTAACTATGGCTACACCTTC; cdr3_aa: CASSADSTNYGYTF
d_call: NA; j_call: TRBJ1-2; v_call: TRBV28; clone_size: few; cdr3_nt: TGTGCCAGCTGGGGGGGGCCTGGCTACACCTTC; cdr3_aa: CASWGGPGYTF
d_call: TRBD2; j_call: TRBJ2-2; v_call: TRBV30; clone_size: NA; cdr3_nt: TGTGCCACCCTCGGGGAGGGCGGCGGGGAGCTGTTTTTT; cdr3_aa: CATLGEGGGELFF
d_call: NA; j_call: TRBJ2-3; v_call: TRBV15; clone_size: NA; cdr3_nt: TGTGCCACCTCTGTTGAGGGGGGGCTGAACACAGATACGCAGTATTTT; cdr3_aa: CATSVEGGLNTDTQYF
d_call: NA; j_call: TRBJ2-7; v_call: TRBV16; clone_size: once; cdr3_nt: TGTGCCAGCAGCCAAATCATCTACGAGCAGTACTTC; cdr3_aa: CASSQIIYEQYF
d_call: NA; j_call: TRBJ1-2; v_call: TRBV28; clone_size: NA; cdr3_nt: TGTGCCAGCAGAATTGGGGGGATCCCTAACTATGGCTACACCTTC; cdr3_aa: CASRIGGIPNYGYTF
d_call: NA; j_call: TRBJ1-1; v_call: TRBV6-4; clone_size: NA; cdr3_nt: TGTGCCAGCAGTGTGCGCAGGGACACTGAAGCTTTCTTT; cdr3_aa: CASSVRRDTEAFF
d_call: NA; j_call: TRBJ1-2; v_call: TRBV4-2; clone_size: NA; cdr3_nt: TGTGCCAGCAAATCCGTCGACGGGTATGGCTACACCTTC; cdr3_aa: CASKSVDGYGYTF
d_call: TRBD1; j_call: TRBJ1-1; v_call: TRBV7-6; clone_size: NA; cdr3_nt: TGTGCCAGCAGCTTAGGAGACAGGGGGCCCCCTGAAGCTTTCTTT; cdr3_aa: CASSLGDRGPPEAFF
d_call: NA; j_call: TRBJ1-1; v_call: TRBV12-3/TRBV12-4; clone_size: once; cdr3_nt: TGTGCCAGCAGTTCCGGGGGTTTCACTGAAGCTTTCTTT; cdr3_aa: CASSSGGFTEAFF
d_call: TRBD1; j_call: TRBJ1-1; v_call: TRBV7-9; clone_size: once; cdr3_nt: TGTGCCAGCCCCCCGACAGGGACTAACACTGAAGCTTTCTTT; cdr3_aa: CASPPTGTNTEAFF
d_call: TRBD1; j_call: TRBJ1-5; v_call: TRBV6-6; clone_size: NA; cdr3_nt: TGTGCCAGCAGTTCCGACAGGGACCAGCCCCAGCATTTT; cdr3_aa: CASSSDRDQPQHF
d_call: NA; j_call: TRBJ2-3; v_call: TRBV27; clone_size: NA; cdr3_nt: TGTGCCAGCAGTTTTGCGGAGCTCACAGATACGCAGTATTTT; cdr3_aa: CASSFAELTDTQYF
d_call: NA; j_call: TRBJ1-2; v_call: TRBV6-6; clone_size: NA; cdr3_nt: TGTGCCAGCAGTTACTCGAGTAGGGAGGGCGCCTATGGCTACACCTTC; cdr3_aa: CASSYSSREGAYGYTF
d_call: NA; j_call: TRBJ1-5; v_call: TRBV7-2; clone_size: once; cdr3_nt: TGTGCCAGCAGCCCTTCTGTCGGGGAGTACAATCAGCCCCAGCATTTT; cdr3_aa: CASSPSVGEYNQPQHF
d_call: TRBD1; j_call: TRBJ1-1; v_call: TRBV2; clone_size: NA; cdr3_nt: TGTGCCAGCAGGGCTACAGGGGGAAGAGTAGCTTTCTTT; cdr3_aa: CASRATGGRVAFF
d_call: NA; j_call: TRBJ2-2; v_call: TRBV4-2; clone_size: NA; cdr3_nt: TGTGCCAGCAGCCAAGGCAACTTCGAGCTGTTTTTT; cdr3_aa: CASSQGNFELFF
d_call: TRBD2; j_call: TRBJ2-7; v_call: TRBV27; clone_size: NA; cdr3_nt: TGTGCCAGCAGCCTAGCGGGAGGAGGATACGAGCAGTACTTC; cdr3_aa: CASSLAGGGYEQYF
d_call: NA; j_call: TRBJ1-2; v_call: TRBV19; clone_size: NA; cdr3_nt: TGTGCCAGTAGTGGGCAGAACTATGGCTACACCTTC; cdr3_aa: CASSGQNYGYTF
d_call: NA; j_call: TRBJ1-3; v_call: TRBV16; clone_size: NA; cdr3_nt: TGTGCCAGCAGCCAATCACGGGACTCAAAGGGAAACACCATATATTTT; cdr3_aa: CASSQSRDSKGNTIYF
d_call: TRBD2; j_call: TRBJ2-3; v_call: TRBV5-1; clone_size: NA; cdr3_nt: TGCGCCAGCAGCTTGGATTTATCTAGCGGGAGCGTTAGGACAGATACGCAGTATTTT; cdr3_aa: CASSLDLSSGSVRTDTQYF
d_call: NA; j_call: TRBJ2-3; v_call: TRBV10-3; clone_size: NA; cdr3_nt: TGTGCCATCAGTGTGTTAGACATGATAAGTGCAGATACGCAGTATTTT; cdr3_aa: CAISVLDMISADTQYF
d_call: NA; j_call: TRBJ2-5; v_call: TRBV7-2; clone_size: NA; cdr3_nt: TGTGCCAGCAGCTTAGCGGGAGTGGGTGAGACCCAGTACTTC; cdr3_aa: CASSLAGVGETQYF
d_call: NA; j_call: TRBJ1-2; v_call: TRBV5-8; clone_size: NA; cdr3_nt: TGTGCCAGCAGCCTAAGGGGGAGTGGCACCTATGGCTACACCTTC; cdr3_aa: CASSLRGSGTYGYTF
d_call: NA; j_call: TRBJ2-3; v_call: TRBV7-2; clone_size: NA; cdr3_nt: TGTGCCAGCAGCACAGTGGGCCCTAGCGCGGCAGATACGCAGTATTTT; cdr3_aa: CASSTVGPSAADTQYF
d_call: TRBD1; j_call: TRBJ2-2; v_call: TRBV28; clone_size: NA; cdr3_nt: TGTGCCAGCAGTACGGACAGGGAAACACGGCACGGGGAGCTGTTTTTT; cdr3_aa: CASSTDRETRHGELFF
d_call: NA; j_call: TRBJ2-1; v_call: TRBV29-1; clone_size: NA; cdr3_nt: TGCAGCGTTGTGCCACAGGGCAATGAGCAGTTCTTC; cdr3_aa: CSVVPQGNEQFF